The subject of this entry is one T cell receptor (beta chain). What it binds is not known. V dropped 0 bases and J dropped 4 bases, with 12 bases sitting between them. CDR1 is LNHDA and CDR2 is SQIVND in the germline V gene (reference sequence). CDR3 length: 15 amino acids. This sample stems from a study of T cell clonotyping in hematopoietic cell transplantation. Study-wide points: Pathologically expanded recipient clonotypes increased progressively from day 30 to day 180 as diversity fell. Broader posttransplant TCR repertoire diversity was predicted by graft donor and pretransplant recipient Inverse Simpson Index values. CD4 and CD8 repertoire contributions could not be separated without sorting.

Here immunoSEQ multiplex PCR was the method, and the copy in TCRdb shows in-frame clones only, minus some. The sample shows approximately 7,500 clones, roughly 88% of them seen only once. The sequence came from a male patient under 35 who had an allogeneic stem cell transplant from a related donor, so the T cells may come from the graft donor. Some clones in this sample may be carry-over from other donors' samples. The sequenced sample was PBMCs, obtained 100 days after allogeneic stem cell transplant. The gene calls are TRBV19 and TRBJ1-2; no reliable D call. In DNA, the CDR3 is TGTGCCAGTAGTATAGAGCCGGGTATGGGCTATGGCTACACCTTC. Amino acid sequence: CASSIEPGMGYGYTF.